These 16 T cell receptor beta chains originate from one sample sequenced in a study of type 1 regulatory T cells (dated by TCRdb to 2020 to 2023). No antigen is known for these receptors. Sequencer: Illumina MiSeq. The raw public data were reprocessed by TCRdb itself: fastp quality trimming at Q25, MiXCR clonotype calling, in-frame beta chains only. Rows with a matching CDR3 protein are joined into one entry that keeps the most common DNA and genes. Recorded for this sample are roughly 60,000 distinct CDR3 sequences; 62% of them occurred a single time. The ten largest clones add up to over 1.5% of the sample. Sequenced sample: cultured non-Tr1 T cells, either the whole culture or a sorted T cell fraction (not recorded which). Sample cell subset or site, as interpreted from the label and publication: non-Tr1 population from the T-allo10 product. These receptors were obtained from a human donor in good health.

The genes are TRBV20-1 and TRBJ1-2; the match to TRBD1 covers 7 bases. Per germline, CDR1 DFQATT and CDR2 SNEGSKA (reference sequence). With V trimmed by 2 bases and J by 4 bases, 7 bases remained unmatched. CDR3 length equals 14 residues. The CDR3 DNA reads as TGCAGTGCTAGAAGAGACCGGGACAGCTATGGCTACACCTTC. This encodes CSARRDRDSYGYTF.

This clonotype has more than one count but fewer than ten. V gene TRBV28 combines with J gene TRBJ2-1; D is possibly TRBD1 or TRBD2 (5 bases each). V lost 2 bases and J 0 bases, leaving 5 bases between the germline ends. CDR1 and CDR2 from the germline V gene are MDHEN and SYDVKM. The CDR3 contains 14 residues. CDR3 DNA: TGTGCCAGCAGTTTAGGGGGCTCCTACAATGAGCAGTTCTTC. Translated, it gives CASSLGGSYNEQFF. The full variable domain, rest sourced from reference TRBV28 and TRBJ2-1, is DVKVTQSSRYLVKRTGEKVFLECVQDMDHENMFWYRQDPGLGLRLIYFSYDVKMKEKGDIPEGYSVSREKKERFSLILESASTNQTSMYLCASSLGGSYNEQFFGPGTRLTVL.

This chain links TRBV20-1 with TRBJ2-7; 14 bases are shared with TRBD2. Trimming at V came to 4 bases and at J to 1 base, leaving 6 bases not matched to a gene. Germline lookup yields CDR1 DFQATT and CDR2 SNEGSKA (reference sequence). The CDR3 sequence is 16 residues long. CDR3 loop: CSATRTSGRPSYEQYF. Written as DNA, the CDR3 is TGCAGTGCTACTCGGACTAGCGGGAGGCCATCCTACGAGCAGTACTTC.

Comments on this clonotype: The junction shows a germline mismatch at one end, possibly a read error. The chain couples TRBV20-1 to TRBJ2-6; the D call may be TRBD1 or TRBD2 (5 bases each). This CDR3 spans 17 amino acids. CDR1 and CDR2 (germline): DFQATT, SNEGSKA (reference sequence). In nucleotides, the CDR3 is TGCAGTGCTAGAGATGGCCGGGAATCGTCTGGGGGCAACGTCCTGACTTTC. Translating it yields CSARDGRESSGGNVLTF.

CDR3 loop: CASSRSGGSYEQYF. The DNA for the CDR3 is TGTGCCAGCAGCCGTAGCGGGGGAAGCTACGAGCAGTACTTC. V and J are TRBV12-3 or TRBV12-4 and TRBJ2-7; 9 bases are a match to TRBD2. The CDR3 runs 14 residues. Trimming took 6 bases from V and 3 from J; bases not matched to a gene: 6.

This clonotype was seen a few times. This sequence joins TRBV5-1 and TRBJ2-5, with TRBD1 matching over 8 bases. Germline V CDR1 and CDR2: SGHRS, YFSETQ. The CDR3 runs 14 residues. Losses at the gene ends were 4 bases for V and 3 bases for J; bases not matched to a gene: 5. The CDR3 DNA reads TGCGCCAGCAGCATTCCAGGGGGCGAAGAGACCCAGTACTTC. This translates into CASSIPGGEETQYF.

For this clonotype: This may stem from a read error, because a much larger clone lies one nucleotide away. V and J are TRBV5-1 and TRBJ2-5, with 10 bases that match TRBD1. The germline CDR1 and CDR2 sequences are SGHRS and YFSETQ. The CDR3 consists of 16 residues. Losses at the gene ends were 3 bases for V and 4 bases for J; bases not matched to a gene: 9. The DNA of the CDR3 is TGCGCCAGCAGCTCGGTCCGTCGGACAGGGGGAGAGACCCAGTACTTC. Encoded protein: CASSSVRRTGGETQYF.

The chain couples TRBV4-1 to TRBJ2-1, with 8 bases aligning to TRBD2. The CDR3 is 15 amino acids. Per the germline V gene, CDR1 is MGHRA and CDR2 is YSYEKL. V shed 3 bases, J shed 8 bases, and the junction held 9 bases outside the gene matches. This CDR3 is CASSQTSEPSYEQFF. The DNA for the CDR3 is TGCGCCAGCAGCCAGACTAGCGAACCTTCCTATGAGCAGTTCTTC.

J is TRBJ1-6 and V is TRBV7-6; D possibly corresponds to TRBD1 (5 bases). V was cut by 4 bases and J by 2 bases, with 6 bases left in between. Germline values: CDR1 SGHVS, CDR2 FNYEAQ. This CDR3 region has 14 residues. CDR3: CASSSTAYNSPLHF. CDR3 coding DNA: TGTGCCAGCAGCTCGACAGCCTATAATTCACCCCTCCACTTT.

V gene TRBV20-1 combines with J gene TRBJ2-1; TRBD1 matches at 8 bases. Germline V gene sequence: CDR1 DFQATT, CDR2 SNEGSKA (reference sequence). The trim removed 2 bases at V and 6 bases at J, leaving 6 bases unmatched. There are 14 residues in the CDR3. The CDR3 DNA sequence: TGCAGTGCTAGAAGTGACAGGGGTGGCAATGAGCAGTTCTTC. Translated: CSARSDRGGNEQFF.

The V gene is TRBV10-2, the J gene TRBJ2-5, with TRBD1 as a possible D gene (5 bases). V was cut by 6 bases and J by 2 bases, with 10 bases left in between. The germline V gene encodes CDR1 WSHSY and CDR2 SAAADI. This CDR3 contains 13 residues. The chain's CDR3 is CASRSGLQETQYF. CDR3 DNA: TGCGCCAGCAGGTCAGGGCTACAAGAGACCCAGTACTTC.

The V gene is TRBV12-3 or TRBV12-4, the J gene TRBJ2-3; tentative D call: TRBD1 (6 bases). Trimming cost V 10 bases and J 4 bases, with 15 bases left between them. The CDR3 sequence is 13 residues long. The chain's CDR3 is CATTSGASDTQYF. The CDR3 bases are TGTGCCACCACTTCAGGGGCTTCAGATACGCAGTATTTT.

This clonotype occurred once. The rearrangement joins TRBV11-2 to TRBJ2-1, with D perhaps given as TRBD1 or TRBD2 (5 bases each). V lost 1 base and J 7 bases, leaving 11 bases between the germline ends. Germline CDR1 SGHAT, CDR2 FQNNGV. This CDR3 contains 14 residues. The CDR3 region is CASSLAAWGNEQFF. The CDR3 bases are TGTGCCAGCAGCTTAGCCGCCTGGGGGAATGAGCAGTTCTTC.

This clonotype occurred a few times. The chain carries TRBV11-2 and TRBJ2-3; 9 bases fit TRBD1. CDR3 size: 16 residues. From germline, CDR1 is SGHAT and CDR2 FQNNGV. After removal of 1 base from V and 5 bases from J, the junction contained 7 bases not matched to a gene. CDR3 nucleotide sequence: TGTGCCAGCAGCTTAGCAGCCAGGACAGGGGTAGATACGCAGTATTTT. Its translation is CASSLAARTGVDTQYF.

V gene TRBV25-1 combines with J gene TRBJ2-1; 10 bases fit TRBD1. Germline V CDR1 and CDR2: MGHDK, SYGVNS. This CDR3 spans 15 amino acids. V lost 6 bases to trimming and J lost 5 bases; unmatched junction nucleotides: 7. This chain's CDR3 is CASSFSGTGDNEQFF. CDR3 in DNA: TGTGCCAGCAGCTTCTCAGGGACAGGGGACAATGAGCAGTTCTTC.

The chain couples TRBV18 to TRBJ2-3; no firm D call. CDR3 size: 14 residues. Per germline, CDR1 KGHSH and CDR2 LQKENI. Trimming pared 3 bases from V and 0 bases from J, leaving 7 bases between. The CDR3 nucleotides read TGTGCCAGCTCACCTAAGGACAGCACAGATACGCAGTATTTT. Translation: CASSPKDSTDTQYF.